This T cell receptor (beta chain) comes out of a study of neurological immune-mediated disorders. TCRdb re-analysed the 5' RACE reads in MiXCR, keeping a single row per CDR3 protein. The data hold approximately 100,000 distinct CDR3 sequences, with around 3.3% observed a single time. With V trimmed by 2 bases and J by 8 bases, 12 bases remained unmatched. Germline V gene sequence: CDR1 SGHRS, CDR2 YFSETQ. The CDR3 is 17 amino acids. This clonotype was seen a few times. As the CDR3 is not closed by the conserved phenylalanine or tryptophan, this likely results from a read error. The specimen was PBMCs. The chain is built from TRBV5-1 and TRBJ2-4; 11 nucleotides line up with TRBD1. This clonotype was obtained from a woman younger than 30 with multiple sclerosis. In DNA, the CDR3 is TGCGCCAGCAGCTTATCCGGGACAGGGGGAGTTAAGGACATTCAGTACTGC. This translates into CASSLSGTGGVKDIQYC.